The present entry profiles one T cell receptor (beta chain) with its context. The treatment: oral pan-JAK inhibitor, 5-10 mg twice daily. Sampling of alopecia areata patients yielded lesional scalp punch biopsies as well as peripheral blood. Once RNA had been extracted, it was reverse transcribed into cDNA to act as the sequencing template. Repertoires were generated with immunoSEQ multiplex PCR, while TCRdb's copy carries only in-frame clones and drops some. This table has 150,000 to 200,000 clones, roughly 50% appearing once. This record belongs to a study of CD8+ T cells in alopecia areata. The overall study: Among treated patients, severity was scored by affected scalp area percentage.

The sequencing here drew on CD8+ T cells sorted from blood, taken at week 24, from a patient treated with tofacitinib. The source of this sequence is a human donor with alopecia areata.

Here the CDR3 DNA reads TGTGCCAGCAGTCCCCGCCGGGCCCTCTATGGCTACACCTTC. Translated, it gives CASSPRRALYGYTF. The chain carries TRBV27 and TRBJ1-2; D remains unclear. The CDR3 runs 14 residues. V was clipped by 5 bases and J by 4 bases, with 14 bases between them. Germline-derived CDR1 and CDR2 are MNHEY and SMNVEV (reference sequence).